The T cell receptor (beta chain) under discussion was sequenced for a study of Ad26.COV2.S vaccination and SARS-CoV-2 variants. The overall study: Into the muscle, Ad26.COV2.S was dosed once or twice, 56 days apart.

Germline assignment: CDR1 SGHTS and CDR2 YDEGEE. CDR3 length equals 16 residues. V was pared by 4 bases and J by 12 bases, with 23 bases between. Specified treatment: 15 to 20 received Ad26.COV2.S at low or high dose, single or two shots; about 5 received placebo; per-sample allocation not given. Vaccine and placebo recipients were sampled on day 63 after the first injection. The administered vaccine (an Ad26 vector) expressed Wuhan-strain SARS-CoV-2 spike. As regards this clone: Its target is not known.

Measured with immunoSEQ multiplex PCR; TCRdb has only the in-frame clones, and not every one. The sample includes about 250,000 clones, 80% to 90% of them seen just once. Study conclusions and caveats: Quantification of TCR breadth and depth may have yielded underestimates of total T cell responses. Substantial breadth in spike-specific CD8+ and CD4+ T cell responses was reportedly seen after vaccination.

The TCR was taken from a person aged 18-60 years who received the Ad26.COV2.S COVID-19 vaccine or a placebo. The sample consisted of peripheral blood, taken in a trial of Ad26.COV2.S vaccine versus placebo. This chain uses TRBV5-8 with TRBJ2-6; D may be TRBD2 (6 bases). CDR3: CASSPREATYWGVLTF. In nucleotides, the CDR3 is TGTGCCAGCAGCCCCAGGGAGGCGACGTACTGGGGCGTCCTGACTTTC.